These 8 T cell receptor beta chains came from one sample sequenced in a study of OX40 agonist ivuxolimab in advanced cancers. Produced via immunoSEQ multiplex PCR; TCRdb's table is partial and in-frame only. Of roughly 60,000 clones in the sample, roughly nine tenths are singletons; the top ten hold about 0.77%. Sequencing used CD4+ or CD8+ T cells sorted from blood, obtained in a trial of the OX40 agonist ivuxolimab. The receptors come from an adult with an advanced solid tumor such as melanoma, head and neck, liver or kidney cancer.

The chain links TRBV19 to TRBJ1-2; 7 bases fit TRBD1. This CDR3 comprises 15 residues. After removal of 3 bases from V and 1 base from J, the junction contained 5 bases not matched to a gene. The germline gives CDR1 LNHDA, CDR2 SQIVND (reference sequence). The CDR3: CASSIGQALNYGYTF. The CDR3 coding sequence is TGTGCCAGTAGTATCGGACAGGCACTTAACTATGGCTACACCTTC.

The gene calls are TRBV7-3 and TRBJ1-1; D unresolved. With 2 bases removed from V and 2 bases from J, the gap between germline ends came to 6 bases. This CDR3 spans 13 amino acids. The germline V gene encodes CDR1 SGHTA and CDR2 FQGTGA. CDR3 residues: CASSLGSNTEAFF. As DNA, the CDR3 is TGTGCCAGCAGCTTAGGGTCTAACACTGAAGCTTTCTTT.

The chain has TRBV5-6 and TRBJ1-2; the D gene is possibly TRBD1 (6 bases). Germline V gene data show CDR1 as SGHDT and CDR2 as YYEEEE. V was pared by 0 bases and J by 1 base, with 10 bases between. The CDR3 runs to 15 residues. The CDR3: CASSLAGRGNYGYTF. The CDR3 DNA sequence: TGTGCCAGCAGCTTGGCCGGCAGGGGTAACTATGGCTACACCTTC. The full variable domain, completed using reference TRBV5-6 and TRBJ1-2, is DAGVTQSPTHLIKTRGQQVTLRCSPKSGHDTVSWYQQALGQGPQFIFQYYEEEERQRGNFPDRFSGHQFPNYSSELNVNALLLGDSALYLCASSLAGRGNYGYTFGSGTRLTVV.

The chain carries TRBV10-3 and TRBJ1-1; TRBD1 might be the D (6 bases). V gave up 3 bases and J gave up 1 base, with 12 bases separating them. Germline loops: CDR1 ENHRY, CDR2 SYGVKD. The CDR3 runs 15 residues. This CDR3 reads CAISDQTGWNTEAFF. Here the CDR3 DNA reads TGTGCCATCAGTGACCAGACAGGCTGGAACACTGAAGCTTTCTTT.

The chain has TRBV6-1 and TRBJ1-5, with TRBD1 matching 7 bases. Germline CDR1 reads MNHNS; CDR2 reads SASEGT. This CDR3 has 15 residues. V gave up 5 bases and J gave up 3 bases; unmatched junction bases: 7. The CDR3 loop reads CASSPLTGTNQPQHF. The CDR3 bases are TGTGCCAGCAGTCCCCTGACAGGGACCAATCAGCCCCAGCATTTT.

CDR3 sequence reads: CASKGQGAGETQYF. The CDR3 DNA follows: TGTGCCAGCAAAGGGCAGGGGGCCGGGGAGACCCAGTACTTC. This rearrangement joins TRBV27 to TRBJ2-5; 8 bases align to TRBD1. From germline, CDR1 is MNHEY and CDR2 SMNVEV (reference sequence). The CDR3 runs to 14 residues. V shed 7 bases, J shed 5 bases, and the junction held 9 bases outside the gene matches.

The genes are TRBV19 and TRBJ1-5; D gene uncertain. V shed 3 bases and J shed 7 bases, with 7 bases lying between them. The length of the CDR3 is 12 residues. CDR1 is LNHDA and CDR2 is SQIVND in the germline V gene (reference sequence). The CDR3 protein is CASSMRFQPQHF. Written as DNA, the CDR3 is TGTGCCAGTAGTATGCGCTTCCAGCCCCAGCATTTT.

By frequency in the sample, this clone is medium-sized. V gene TRBV11-2 combines with J gene TRBJ1-2; D gene unclear. CDR3 length: 14 residues. V shed 1 base and J shed 3 bases, with 9 bases lying between them. Germline CDR1 reads SGHAT; CDR2 reads FQNNGV. DNA for the CDR3: TGTGCCAGCAGCTTAGGGGCAAGCTACTATGGCTACACCTTC. Encoded protein: CASSLGASYYGYTF.